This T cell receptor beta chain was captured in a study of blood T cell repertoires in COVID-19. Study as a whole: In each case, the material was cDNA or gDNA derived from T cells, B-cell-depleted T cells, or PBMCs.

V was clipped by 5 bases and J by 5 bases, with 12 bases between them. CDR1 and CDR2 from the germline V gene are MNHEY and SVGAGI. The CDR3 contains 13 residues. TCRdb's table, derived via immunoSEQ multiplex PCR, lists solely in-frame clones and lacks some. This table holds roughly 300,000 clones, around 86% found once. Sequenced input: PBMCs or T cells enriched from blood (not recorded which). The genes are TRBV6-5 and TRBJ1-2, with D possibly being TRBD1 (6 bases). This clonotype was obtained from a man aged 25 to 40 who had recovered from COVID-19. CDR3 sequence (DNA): TGTGCCAGCAGTCCAGACAGGTCTTATGGCTACACCTTC. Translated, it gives CASSPDRSYGYTF.